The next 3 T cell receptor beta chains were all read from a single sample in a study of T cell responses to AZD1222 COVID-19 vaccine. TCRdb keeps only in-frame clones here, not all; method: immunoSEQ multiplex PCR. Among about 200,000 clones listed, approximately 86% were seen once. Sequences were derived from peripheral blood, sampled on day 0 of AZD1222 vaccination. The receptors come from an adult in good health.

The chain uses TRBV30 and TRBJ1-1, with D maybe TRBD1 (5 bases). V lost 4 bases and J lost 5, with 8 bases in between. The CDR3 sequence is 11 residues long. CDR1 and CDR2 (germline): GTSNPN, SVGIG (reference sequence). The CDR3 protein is CAWIRATEAFF. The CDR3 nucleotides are TGTGCCTGGATCAGGGCGACTGAAGCTTTCTTT. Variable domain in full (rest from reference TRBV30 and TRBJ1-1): SQTIHQWPATLVQPVGSPLSLECTVEGTSNPNLYWYRQAAGRGLQLLFYSVGIGQISSEVPQNLSASRPQDRQFILSSKKLLLSDSGFYLCAWIRATEAFFGQGTRLTVV.

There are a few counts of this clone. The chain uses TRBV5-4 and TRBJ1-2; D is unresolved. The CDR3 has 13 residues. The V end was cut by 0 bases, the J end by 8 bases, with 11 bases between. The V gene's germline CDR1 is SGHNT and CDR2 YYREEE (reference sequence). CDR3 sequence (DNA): TGTGCCAGCAGCTTGGATCTCACGGGGGGCTACACCTTC. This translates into CASSLDLTGGYTF. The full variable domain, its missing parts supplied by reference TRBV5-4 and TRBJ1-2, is ETGVTQSPTHLIKTRGQQVTLRCSSQSGHNTVSWYQQALGQGPQFIFQYYREEENGRGNFPPRFSGLQFPNYSSELNVNALELDDSALYLCASSLDLTGGYTFGSGTRLTVV.

CDR3 sequence reads: CASSSTGIHGQPQHF. The CDR3 DNA follows: TGCGCCAGCAGCTCCACTGGGATACATGGTCAGCCCCAGCATTTT. The chain employs TRBV5-1 and TRBJ1-5; unclear D gene. The germline CDR1 and CDR2 sequences are SGHRS and YFSETQ. CDR3 length equals 15 residues. V dropped 3 bases and J dropped 6 bases, with 16 bases sitting between them.